One sample yielded the 31 T cell receptor beta chains listed below, sequenced in a study of blood T cell repertoires in COVID-19. Using immunoSEQ multiplex PCR, the repertoire was profiled, and TCRdb retains in-frame clones only, with some absent. The table lists about 300,000 clones, about 88% of them singletons. Sequenced material: peripheral blood. These receptors all come from a man between 65 and 85 years old with acute or convalescent COVID-19.

This clone has a handful of counts. The rearrangement uses TRBV11-3 and TRBJ2-3; 14 bases agree with TRBD2. The CDR3 sequence is 17 residues long. V gave up 5 bases and J gave up 0 bases; unmatched junction bases: 4. From germline, CDR1 is SGHNT and CDR2 YENEEA. The CDR3 is CASSIGTSGGSTDTQYF. Here the CDR3 DNA reads TGTGCCAGCAGCATCGGGACTAGCGGGGGTAGCACAGATACGCAGTATTTT.

The chain uses TRBV7-3 and TRBJ1-1; 7 positions agree with TRBD1. In germline, CDR1 is SGHTA, CDR2 FQGTGA. CDR3 length equals 16 residues. Unmatched junction bases numbered 11, after V lost 5 bases and J lost 2 bases. The CDR3 region has the DNA TGTGCCAGCAGCAAAGTGGGACAGAATTCAAACACTGAAGCTTTCTTT. Residues: CASSKVGQNSNTEAFF. Using reference TRBV7-3 and TRBJ1-1 for the parts outside the CDR3, the full variable domain is GAGVSQTPSNKVTEKGKYVELRCDPISGHTALYWYRQSLGQGPEFLIYFQGTGAADDSGLPNDRFFAVRPEGSVSTLKIQRTERGDSAVYLCASSKVGQNSNTEAFFGQGTRLTVV.

The gene calls are TRBV2 and TRBJ1-3, with 8 bases that match TRBD1. The V gene end was trimmed by 6 bases and the J gene end by 0 bases; junction bases not matched to a gene: 7. Germline loops: CDR1 SNHLY, CDR2 FYNNEI. The CDR3 length is 16 residues. The DNA for the CDR3 is TGTGCCAGCAGAGACCCGACAGGGGCCTCTGGAAACACCATATATTTT. It translates to CASRDPTGASGNTIYF.

The V and J genes are TRBV28 and TRBJ1-1; the match to TRBD1 covers 9 bases. V lost 7 bases, J lost 4 bases, and 4 bases stayed unmatched. This CDR3 comprises 13 residues. Germline loops: CDR1 MDHEN, CDR2 SYDVKM. The CDR3: CASKGQGGTEAFF. Here the CDR3 DNA reads TGTGCCAGCAAGGGACAGGGAGGCACTGAAGCTTTCTTT.

The rearrangement links TRBV5-1 to TRBJ2-1, with D perhaps matching TRBD2 (6 bases). The germline gives CDR1 SGHRS, CDR2 YFSETQ. This CDR3 region has 17 residues. Trimming cost V 4 bases and J 0 bases, with 17 bases left between them. This chain's CDR3 is CASSKSPRRGSYNEQFF. The CDR3 nucleotides read TGCGCCAGCAGCAAATCCCCGAGGAGGGGCTCCTACAATGAGCAGTTCTTC.

As for this clone: The same CDR3 is also encoded by other DNA sequences in this sample. The genes are TRBV7-2 and TRBJ2-7, with unresolved D. This CDR3 is 12 amino acids long. Trimming pared 5 bases from V and 4 bases from J, leaving 9 bases between. CDR1 is SGHTA, CDR2 FQGNSA, per germline. The CDR3 bases are TGTGCCAGCAGCAGCAACAGTTACGAGCAGTACTTC. This translates into CASSSNSYEQYF.

The chain carries TRBV7-2 and TRBJ2-3; possibly TRBD2 for D (6 bases). With 3 bases removed from V and 2 bases from J, the gap between germline ends came to 15 bases. CDR3 length: 16 amino acids. Germline V lookup: CDR1 SGHTA, CDR2 FQGNSA. The CDR3: CASSFLGSGNTDTQYF. As DNA, the CDR3 is TGTGCCAGCAGCTTCCTGGGTAGCGGAAACACAGATACGCAGTATTTT.

The chain uses TRBV14 and TRBJ2-7, with 9 bases fitting TRBD1. The V gene end was trimmed by 4 bases and the J gene end by 4 bases; junction bases not matched to a gene: 8. Germline-derived CDR1 and CDR2 are SGHDN and FVKESK. This CDR3 has 15 amino acids. CDR3: CASSRMPGQGYEQYF. The CDR3 DNA reads TGTGCCAGCAGCCGAATGCCGGGACAGGGATACGAGCAGTACTTC.

J is TRBJ1-2 and V is TRBV5-1; 9 bases agree with TRBD1. The ends lost 3 bases at V and 7 bases at J; junction bases unmatched: 7. Germline V CDR1 and CDR2: SGHRS, YFSETQ. CDR3 length equals 14 residues. The CDR3 is CASSWDRVKTGYTF. As DNA, the CDR3 is TGCGCCAGCAGCTGGGACAGGGTGAAAACTGGCTACACCTTC.

The chain links TRBV4-3 to TRBJ2-7, with 8 bases fitting TRBD1. Germline lookup yields CDR1 LGHNA and CDR2 YSLEER. The CDR3 has 16 residues. The junction had 4 bases not matched to a gene; V was cut back by 0 bases and J by 0 bases. CDR3 in DNA: TGCGCCAGCAGCCAAGACAGGGGGCGATTCTCCTACGAGCAGTACTTC. Protein: CASSQDRGRFSYEQYF.

V usage is TRBV28 and J usage is TRBJ2-1; TRBD1 aligns across 9 bases. The CDR3 runs 16 residues. CDR1 is MDHEN and CDR2 is SYDVKM in the germline V gene. V was clipped by 5 bases and J by 4 bases; unmatched bases: 9. The CDR3 DNA reads TGTGCCAGCAGTCTAGGGGGGGGGACAGGGTACAATGAGCAGTTCTTC. It encodes CASSLGGGTGYNEQFF.

This chain links TRBV7-8 with TRBJ1-5, with TRBD1 as a possible D gene (6 bases). This CDR3 comprises 14 residues. Germline-derived CDR1 and CDR2 are SGHVS and FQNEAQ. V lost 3 bases and J 7 bases, leaving 13 bases between the germline ends. The CDR3 DNA sequence: TGTGCCAGCAGCTTTTCGTTAAGGGGGCAGCCCCAGCATTTT. Amino acid sequence: CASSFSLRGQPQHF.

The genes are TRBV5-4 and TRBJ1-1; tentatively, D is TRBD1 (6 bases). The CDR3 sequence is 14 residues long. Germline CDR1 and CDR2: SGHNT and YYREEE (reference sequence). Trimming left V 0 bases short and J 4 bases short, with 10 bases between. The CDR3 spells CASSLGTDLTEAFF. The CDR3 nucleotides are TGTGCCAGCAGCTTGGGGACAGACCTCACTGAAGCTTTCTTT.

This clone appeared a single time. This chain links TRBV3-1 (or the pseudogene TRBV3-2) with TRBJ2-7, with D unclear. V dropped 0 bases and J dropped 8 bases, with 14 bases sitting between them. Germline V gene sequence: CDR1 LGHDT, CDR2 YNNKEL (reference sequence). CDR3 length equals 14 residues. The CDR3 sequence is CASSQEGTYTKQYF. CDR3 nucleotide sequence: TGTGCCAGCAGCCAAGAGGGCACCTATACGAAGCAGTACTTC.

J is TRBJ1-1 and V is TRBV5-1, with D possibly being TRBD1 (5 bases). V was trimmed by 1 base and J by 3 bases, leaving 13 bases between them. Germline-derived CDR1 and CDR2 are SGHRS and YFSETQ. The CDR3 runs to 15 residues. Here the CDR3 reads CASSLWAGQDTEAFF. The CDR3 DNA reads as TGCGCCAGCAGCTTGTGGGCAGGGCAGGACACTGAAGCTTTCTTT.

The V and J genes are TRBV3-1 (or the pseudogene TRBV3-2) and TRBJ2-1, with 13 positions matching TRBD2. Trimming at V came to 4 bases and at J to 8 bases, leaving 8 bases not matched to a gene. The CDR3 totals 16 residues. CDR1 is LGHDT and CDR2 is YNNKEL in the germline V gene (reference sequence). CDR3 loop: CASSPPLAGGGHEQFF. The CDR3 DNA is TGTGCCAGCAGCCCTCCACTAGCGGGAGGGGGTCATGAGCAGTTCTTC.

This chain links TRBV7-6 with TRBJ2-1; the match to TRBD2 covers 7 bases. V lost 5 bases to trimming and J lost 11 bases; unmatched junction nucleotides: 12. The CDR3 has 14 amino acids. Germline V CDR1 and CDR2: SGHVS, FNYEAQ. CDR3 amino acids: CASSRALTGGQQFF. CDR3 nucleotides: TGTGCCAGCAGCCGCGCCCTTACGGGAGGTCAGCAGTTCTTC. The full variable domain, in which reference TRBV7-6 and TRBJ2-1 provide the parts outside the CDR3, is GAGVSQSPRYKVTKRGQDVALRCDPISGHVSLYWYRQALGQGPEFLTYFNYEAQQDKSGLPNDRFSAERPEGSISTLTIQRTEQRDSAMYRCASSRALTGGQQFFGPGTRLTVL.

This rearrangement joins TRBV5-4 to TRBJ2-2, with 10 bases aligning to TRBD1. This CDR3 is built from 16 residues. Looked up from germline, CDR1 is SGHNT and CDR2 is YYREEE (reference sequence). V lost 4 bases, J lost 5 bases, and 8 bases stayed unmatched. Here the CDR3 DNA reads TGTGCCAGCAGCGAAGGACAGGGGGTAGGGACCGGGGAGCTGTTTTTT. Translating it yields CASSEGQGVGTGELFF.

The gene calls are TRBV7-2 and TRBJ1-5; 8 nucleotides agree with TRBD1. CDR1 and CDR2 (germline): SGHTA, FQGNSA. The ends lost 8 bases at V and 5 bases at J; junction bases unmatched: 5. The CDR3 extends over 13 amino acids. CDR3: CASSQTGDQPQHF. The CDR3, as DNA: TGTGCCAGCTCCCAGACAGGGGATCAGCCCCAGCATTTT.

This chain joins TRBV24-1 and TRBJ2-1; no clear D gene. The CDR3 runs 17 residues. Per germline, CDR1 KGHDR and CDR2 SFDVKD. Trimming took off 5 bases at V and 4 bases at J, with 20 bases between the two ends. DNA of the CDR3: TGTGCCACCAGTGGGTCATTCTACCAAGAGGCTTACAATGAGCAGTTCTTC. As protein: CATSGSFYQEAYNEQFF.

This chain connects TRBV5-6 to TRBJ2-1; D ambiguous. CDR3 length: 15 amino acids. The V gene's germline CDR1 is SGHDT and CDR2 YYEEEE. V lost 2 bases, J lost 2 bases, and 11 bases lay in between. The CDR3 sequence: CASSFRRRTYNEQFF. For the CDR3, the DNA is TGTGCCAGCAGCTTTCGGCGGCGGACCTACAATGAGCAGTTCTTC. The complete variable domain, with remaining parts taken from reference TRBV5-6 and TRBJ2-1, reads DAGVTQSPTHLIKTRGQQVTLRCSPKSGHDTVSWYQQALGQGPQFIFQYYEEEERQRGNFPDRFSGHQFPNYSSELNVNALLLGDSALYLCASSFRRRTYNEQFFGPGTRLTVL.

The chain joins TRBV5-6 to TRBJ1-2; D remains ambiguous. Per the germline V gene, CDR1 is SGHDT and CDR2 is YYEEEE. V was pared by 4 bases and J by 8 bases, with 12 bases between. There are 12 residues in the CDR3. CDR3 sequence (DNA): TGTGCCAGCAGCGTTCCGGGGTTGGGCTACACCTTC. Amino acid sequence: CASSVPGLGYTF.

The count of this clone is one. This sequence joins TRBV5-3 and TRBJ1-4; perhaps TRBD1 as D (5 bases). TRBV5-3 is placed among ORFs of uncertain function. Trimming removed 4 bases from V and 6 bases from J, with 13 bases in between. The CDR3 length is 14 residues. The CDR3 loop is CARSLDSKDEKLFF. In nucleotides, the CDR3 is TGTGCCAGAAGCCTAGACAGTAAGGATGAAAAACTGTTTTTT.

V and J are TRBV2 and TRBJ1-5; possibly TRBD1 for D (6 bases). The CDR3 length is 15 residues. Germline values: CDR1 SNHLY, CDR2 FYNNEI. V shed 6 bases and J shed 1 base, with 13 bases lying between them. CDR3 coding DNA: TGTGCCAGCAGCCTACAGGGTGCAAGCAATCAGCCCCAGCATTTT. Translation gives CASSLQGASNQPQHF.

This chain connects TRBV5-1 to TRBJ2-1; possibly TRBD1 for D (5 bases). The V gene's germline CDR1 is SGHRS and CDR2 YFSETQ. This CDR3 contains 12 residues. V lost 2 bases, J lost 8 bases, and 8 bases lay in between. The CDR3 protein is CASSLGVDEQFF. As DNA, the CDR3 is TGCGCCAGCAGCTTAGGGGTGGATGAGCAGTTCTTC.

This chain links TRBV7-2 with TRBJ2-7; D is undetermined. CDR1 and CDR2 (germline): SGHTA, FQGNSA. This CDR3 region has 12 residues. V was pared by 7 bases and J by 0 bases, with 7 bases between. CDR3 nucleotide sequence: TGTGCCAGCAAGTTAGACTCCTACGAGCAGTACTTC. Encoded protein: CASKLDSYEQYF.

This chain joins TRBV11-2 and TRBJ2-7; D may be TRBD1 (5 bases). Germline-derived CDR1 and CDR2 are SGHAT and FQNNGV. This CDR3 region has 14 residues. V was pared by 5 bases and J by 4 bases, with 15 bases between. The CDR3 reads CASSPDSRVYEQYF. As DNA, the CDR3 is TGTGCCAGCAGCCCAGACAGTAGGGTTTACGAGCAGTACTTC.

The chain uses TRBV7-3 and TRBJ2-1; 8 bases fit TRBD1. Trimming removed 5 bases from V and 8 bases from J; junction bases left unmatched: 17. There are 17 residues in the CDR3. The V gene's germline CDR1 is SGHTA and CDR2 FQGTGA. The CDR3 region has the DNA TGTGCCAGCAGCGAAACTCGGAGGGGCAGGGGGCACGATGAGCAGTTCTTC. Translating it yields CASSETRRGRGHDEQFF.

The V gene is TRBV28, the J gene TRBJ2-1; 8 nucleotides agree with TRBD2. Germline trimming cut 7 bases from V and 0 bases from J; bases unmatched to any gene: 2. CDR3 length: 14 amino acids. Germline CDR1 MDHEN, CDR2 SYDVKM. This CDR3 reads CASTSGGSYNEQFF. In DNA, the CDR3 is TGTGCCAGCACCAGCGGGGGCTCCTACAATGAGCAGTTCTTC.

V usage is TRBV5-4 and J usage is TRBJ1-2, with 7 nucleotides matching TRBD1. The CDR3 runs 14 residues. Germline values: CDR1 SGHNT, CDR2 YYREEE (reference sequence). V lost 3 bases to trimming and J lost 1 base; unmatched junction nucleotides: 3. The CDR3 sequence: CASSWDSLNYGYTF. DNA of the CDR3: TGTGCCAGCAGCTGGGACAGCCTTAACTATGGCTACACCTTC.

This sequence joins TRBV4-3 and TRBJ1-5; 10 nucleotides agree with TRBD1. The trim removed 4 bases at V and 3 bases at J, leaving 3 bases unmatched. This CDR3 spans 15 amino acids. CDR1 and CDR2 from the germline V gene are LGHNA and YSLEER. The CDR3 reads CASSLDRGPNQPQHF. The CDR3, as DNA: TGCGCCAGCAGCCTAGACAGGGGGCCCAATCAGCCCCAGCATTTT.